The 20 T cell receptor beta chains in this list originate from one sample, sequenced in a study of T-cell memory formation after mild COVID-19. Via MiXCR, TCRdb re-called the 5' RACE reads, giving one row per CDR3 protein. The sample records about 140,000 distinct CDR3 sequences, about 14% being singletons. Sequencing was performed on PBMCs or a T cell subset sorted from them (not recorded which). The receptor set was obtained from an adult woman who had mild COVID-19 (a few samples of this study predate the infection). Cell type and time point are not known.

Only a few counts were recorded for this clonotype. This CDR3 is CASSRAGGSYNEQFF. The CDR3 DNA reads as TGCGCCAGCAGCCGAGCAGGGGGATCCTACAATGAGCAGTTCTTC. The chain recombines TRBV4-1 with TRBJ2-1; TRBD1 agrees at 7 bases. V dropped 4 bases and J dropped 1; count of bases not matched to a gene: 4. The germline V gene encodes CDR1 MGHRA and CDR2 YSYEKL. The CDR3 runs 15 residues.

This clonotype was detected a few times. The chain carries TRBV7-8 and TRBJ1-1, with 9 bases matching TRBD1. The length of the CDR3 is 15 residues. The V and J ends lost 1 base and 5 bases, in that order; junction bases with no gene match: 5. The germline V gene encodes CDR1 SGHVS and CDR2 FQNEAQ. The CDR3 here is CASSLETGGGTEAFF. The CDR3 DNA follows: TGTGCCAGCAGCTTAGAGACAGGGGGAGGGACTGAAGCTTTCTTT.

This clonotype occurred once. J is TRBJ1-3 and V is TRBV7-9; no reliable D call. Trimming cost V 2 bases and J 0 bases, with 8 bases left between them. CDR3 length: 15 residues. Germline CDR1 reads SEHNR; CDR2 reads FQNEAQ (reference sequence). The CDR3 reads CASSLYAFSGNTIYF. The CDR3 DNA sequence: TGTGCCAGCAGCTTATATGCCTTCTCTGGAAACACCATATATTTT.

CDR3 loop: CASSPALAGESPMNYGYTF. Here the CDR3 DNA reads TGCGCCAGCAGCCCCGCCTTAGCAGGGGAGTCCCCCATGAACTATGGCTACACCTTC. This chain links TRBV4-1 with TRBJ1-2, with D tentatively TRBD1 (6 bases). CDR3 length equals 19 residues. V dropped 4 bases and J dropped 2 bases, with 26 bases sitting between them. Germline V gene sequence: CDR1 MGHRA, CDR2 YSYEKL.

The rearrangement uses TRBV7-3 and TRBJ1-1; tentative D call: TRBD1 (5 bases). With 11 bases removed from V and 4 bases from J, the gap between germline ends came to 17 bases. From germline, CDR1 is SGHTA and CDR2 FQGTGA. This CDR3 contains 13 residues. The DNA for the CDR3 is TGTGCCGGGGGGGACGGTCGGGTCACTGAAGCTTTCTTT. It codes for CAGGDGRVTEAFF.

The chain is built from TRBV11-2 and TRBJ2-1; 10 bases are shared with TRBD1. V shed 6 bases, J shed 7 bases, and the junction held 9 bases outside the gene matches. CDR1 and CDR2 from the germline V gene are SGHAT and FQNNGV. The CDR3 spans 15 residues. In DNA, the CDR3 is TGTGCCAGCAGTCGCCACGGGACAGGGGTAAATGAGCAGTTCTTC. The encoded protein is CASSRHGTGVNEQFF.

The sample holds a few counts of this clonotype. The V call is TRBV20-1, the J call TRBJ2-3, with TRBD1 identical over 7 bases. V shed 6 bases, J shed 4 bases, and the junction held 13 bases outside the gene matches. The CDR3 has 15 residues. Germline CDR1 DFQATT, CDR2 SNEGSKA (reference sequence). DNA of the CDR3: TGCAGTGCGGTTACGACAGGGCCCTATGCAGATACGCAGTATTTT. It translates to CSAVTTGPYADTQYF.

V usage is TRBV7-6 and J usage is TRBJ2-7, with TRBD2 as a possible D gene (6 bases). The germline V gene encodes CDR1 SGHVS and CDR2 FNYEAQ. The CDR3 runs to 15 residues. Trimming cost V 3 bases and J 7 bases, with 19 bases left between them. CDR3 region: CASSLLAAKPGEQYF. DNA of the CDR3: TGTGCCAGCAGCTTGTTAGCGGCAAAGCCTGGTGAGCAGTACTTC.

This clonotype occurred once. The rearrangement uses TRBV6-6 and TRBJ1-2; D unclear. Per the germline V gene, CDR1 is MNHNY and CDR2 is SVGAGI (reference sequence). Deletions cut 4 bases from V and 3 bases from J, with 12 bases between. The CDR3 sequence is 14 residues long. CDR3 sequence: CASSSETRYYGYTF. The CDR3 DNA sequence: TGTGCCAGCAGTTCCGAGACCAGGTACTATGGCTACACCTTC.

This chain connects TRBV7-9 to TRBJ2-7; D is undetermined. The germline gives CDR1 SEHNR, CDR2 FQNEAQ (reference sequence). The V end lost 4 bases, the J end lost 6 bases, and 10 bases lay between the germline ends. The CDR3 extends over 12 amino acids. CDR3: CASSSLGLEQYF. The CDR3, as DNA: TGTGCCAGCAGCTCCCTAGGTCTCGAGCAGTACTTC. The whole variable domain, filled in from reference TRBV7-9 and TRBJ2-7, reads DTGVSQNPRHKITKRGQNVTFRCDPISEHNRLYWYRQTLGQGPEFLTYFQNEAQLEKSRLLSDRFSAERPKGSFSTLEIQRTEQGDSAMYLCASSSLGLEQYFGPGTRLTVT.

Only a few counts were recorded for this clonotype. The chain recombines TRBV12-3 or TRBV12-4 with TRBJ2-7; the D is unclear. V dropped 1 base and J dropped 3 bases, with 4 bases sitting between them. The CDR3 has 12 amino acids. CDR3 region: CASSLDIYEQYF. CDR3 in DNA: TGTGCCAGCAGTTTAGACATCTACGAGCAGTACTTC.

A note on this clonotype: At one boundary the junction diverges from the germline segment, which might be a read error. The rearrangement links TRBV11-2 to TRBJ2-7; D uncertain. This CDR3 has 13 residues. Germline V CDR1 and CDR2: SGHAT, FQNNGV. For the CDR3, the DNA is TGTGCCAGCAGCTTTATAGGGTCCTACAAGCAGTACTTC. Protein sequence: CASSFIGSYKQYF.

The chain carries TRBV7-7 and TRBJ2-1, with D possibly matching TRBD2 (7 bases). The V gene's germline CDR1 is SSHAT and CDR2 FNYEAQ (reference sequence). This CDR3 spans 16 amino acids. V lost 2 bases to trimming and J lost 8 bases, with 19 bases between them. The CDR3 sequence is CASSLIRGGSTDEQFF. Here the CDR3 DNA reads TGTGCCAGCAGCTTAATTAGGGGGGGATCGACTGATGAGCAGTTCTTC.

This clonotype was observed a handful of times. V gene TRBV30 combines with J gene TRBJ2-1; D ambiguous. This CDR3 spans 12 amino acids. V shed 2 bases and J shed 9 bases, with 11 bases lying between them. Germline V gene lookup returns CDR1 GTSNPN and CDR2 SVGIG (reference sequence). The CDR3 loop is CAWSPGVLEQFF. In DNA form, the CDR3 reads TGTGCCTGGAGTCCCGGAGTCCTTGAGCAGTTCTTC.

The V and J genes are TRBV4-2 and TRBJ2-1; 14 bases agree with TRBD2. The CDR3 spans 17 residues. The V segment lost 4 bases and the J segment 8 bases; nucleotides outside the gene matches: 10. In germline, CDR1 is LGHNA, CDR2 YNFKEQ. In DNA form, the CDR3 reads TGTGCCAGCAGCCGGGGGACTAGCGGGAGAGTTGACGATGAGCAGTTCTTC. Translated: CASSRGTSGRVDDEQFF.

The chain employs TRBV7-9 and TRBJ1-1; possible D gene TRBD1, 5 bases. Germline-derived CDR1 and CDR2 are SEHNR and FQNEAQ (reference sequence). The CDR3 has 12 amino acids. V was trimmed by 1 base and J by 7 bases, leaving 7 bases between them. As DNA, the CDR3 is TGTGCCAGCAGCTTAGAGGGGAGTGAAGCTTTCTTT. Translated: CASSLEGSEAFF.

This clonotype was detected many times. The chain has TRBV27 and TRBJ1-2; tentatively, D is TRBD1 (5 bases). Trimming took off 2 bases at V and 3 bases at J, with 10 bases between the two ends. This CDR3 region has 14 residues. The germline V gene has CDR1 MNHEY and CDR2 SMNVEV (reference sequence). Here the CDR3 DNA reads TGTGCCAGCAGTTTAGCGGGGGGTTACTATGGCTACACCTTC. Translating it yields CASSLAGGYYGYTF.

This clonotype was recorded a few times. The chain couples TRBV5-1 to TRBJ2-3; perhaps TRBD2 as D (6 bases). The V gene lost 9 bases and the J gene lost 5 bases, with 19 bases spanning the gap. CDR1 SGHRS and CDR2 YFSETQ come from the germline V gene. CDR3 length equals 14 residues. The CDR3: CATSPGETRDTQYF. DNA for the CDR3: TGCGCCACCTCCCCGGGGGAAACCCGAGATACGCAGTATTTT.

The chain combines TRBV5-1 with TRBJ2-7; tentative D call: TRBD2 (6 bases). The CDR3 is 14 residues long. CDR1 and CDR2 (germline): SGHRS, YFSETQ. The V end was cut by 4 bases, the J end by 4 bases, with 15 bases between. CDR3 in DNA: TGCGCCAGCAGCCCAGTAGCGGCGGATTACGAGCAGTACTTC. Encoded protein: CASSPVAADYEQYF.

This clonotype has a handful of counts. V and J are TRBV6-5 and TRBJ1-6, with D unclear. The CDR3 spans 15 residues. CDR1 is MNHEY, CDR2 SVGAGI, per germline. Trimming took off 4 bases at V and 6 bases at J, with 13 bases between the two ends. For the CDR3, the DNA is TGTGCCAGCAGTTCCCGACCTGCACGTAATTCACCCCTCCACTTT. Protein: CASSSRPARNSPLHF.